This T cell receptor beta chain was sequenced during a study of control samples from healthy donors and cancer patients. This clone came up once. The method was immunoSEQ multiplex PCR; TCRdb's version includes in-frame clones alone and lacks a portion of them. Altogether about 69,000 clones are present, over 85% being singletons, with the ten largest covering around 5.1%. Germline CDR1 is SGDLS and CDR2 is YYNGEE. This CDR3 is built from 13 residues. Trimming shortened V by 5 bases and J by 5 bases, and 13 bases separated the two germline ends. The chain links TRBV9 to TRBJ1-1; D may be TRBD1 (5 bases). This receptor was obtained from a man aged 55 to 69 with colorectal cancer. Sequenced: PBMCs. The CDR3 nucleotides are TGTGCCAGCAGTGACCCGGGACGGACTGAAGCTTTCTTT. It encodes CASSDPGRTEAFF.